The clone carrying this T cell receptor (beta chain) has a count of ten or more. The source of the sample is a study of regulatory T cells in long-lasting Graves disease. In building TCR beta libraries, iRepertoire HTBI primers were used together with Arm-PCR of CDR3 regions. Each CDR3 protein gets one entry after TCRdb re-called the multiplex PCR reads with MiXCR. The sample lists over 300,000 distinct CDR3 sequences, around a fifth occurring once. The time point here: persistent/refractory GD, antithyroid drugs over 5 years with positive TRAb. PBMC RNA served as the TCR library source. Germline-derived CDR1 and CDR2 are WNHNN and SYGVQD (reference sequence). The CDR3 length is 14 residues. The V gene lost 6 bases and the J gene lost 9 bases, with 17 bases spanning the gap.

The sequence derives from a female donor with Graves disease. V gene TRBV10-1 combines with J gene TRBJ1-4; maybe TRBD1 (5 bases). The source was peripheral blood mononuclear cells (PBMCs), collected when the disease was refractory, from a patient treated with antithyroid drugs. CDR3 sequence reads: CASSDGGPSKKLFF. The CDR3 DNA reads TGCGCCAGCAGCGATGGGGGTCCGAGTAAAAAACTGTTTTTT.